This TCR beta chain was retrieved from a study of response to subunit inactivated influenza vaccine. Study-level points and caveats: With each seasonal influenza vaccination, the authors suggested, few new T cells are recruited.

The CDR3 runs 15 residues. The junction had 3 bases not matched to a gene; V was cut back by 2 bases and J by 0 bases. The germline V gene encodes CDR1 DFQATT and CDR2 SNEGSKA (reference sequence). Using its own MiXCR run on the RT-PCR reads, TCRdb lists one record per CDR3 protein. Here the sample spans hundreds of thousands of distinct CDR3 sequences, 11% to 15% being singletons. About this clonotype itself: No antigen is known for it.

The clonotype comes from a man aged 45-65 years who received an inactivated influenza vaccine. The chain joins TRBV20-1 to TRBJ2-2; 7 nucleotides align to TRBD1. The sample here was PBMCs from blood, taken around 15 days before vaccination. CDR3 in amino acids: CSARPGTANTGELFF. CDR3 sequence (DNA): TGCAGTGCTAGACCTGGGACAGCGAACACCGGGGAGCTGTTTTTT.